The rows below give T cell receptor beta chains drawn from one sample of a study of siplizumab effects on memory and regulatory T cells. Libraries were prepared by immunoSEQ multiplex PCR; TCRdb keeps only in-frame clonotypes and omits some of them. The sample includes nearly 85,000 clones, around 95% of them seen just once. The sequenced sample was CD8+ T cells sorted from blood. These receptors came from a human donor in good health. Each CDR3 is given with its conserved first and last residue. Fields, in order: J gene, D gene, V gene, clone size, CDR3 protein, CDR3 DNA. D genes are given only for firm matches. For some rows the clone size is stated as once, few or many, or as a class when expanded; others skip it.

J gene: TRBJ1-2
D gene: TRBD1
V gene: TRBV19
clone size: once
CDR3 protein: CASSSGRGPYGYTF
CDR3 DNA: TGTGCCAGTAGCTCGGGGAGGGGGCCGTATGGCTACACCTTC

J gene: TRBJ2-1
D gene: NA
V gene: TRBV5-7
clone size: NA
CDR3 protein: CASSHIRLDENEQFF
CDR3 DNA: TGTGCCAGCAGCCATATTCGGCTAGATGAAAATGAGCAGTTCTTC

J gene: TRBJ2-1
D gene: NA
V gene: TRBV4-2
clone size: NA
CDR3 protein: CASSQDPVAEGNEQFF
CDR3 DNA: TGTGCCAGCAGCCAGGATCCGGTAGCGGAGGGAAATGAGCAGTTCTTC

J gene: TRBJ2-1
D gene: TRBD2
V gene: TRBV15
clone size: NA
CDR3 protein: CATTSGPHNEQFF
CDR3 DNA: TGTGCCACCACTAGCGGACCCCACAATGAGCAGTTCTTC

J gene: TRBJ2-1
D gene: TRBD2
V gene: TRBV7-9
clone size: NA
CDR3 protein: CASSLVGGRVYEQFF
CDR3 DNA: TGTGCCAGCAGCTTAGTAGGCGGGAGGGTATATGAGCAGTTCTTC

J gene: TRBJ2-1
D gene: NA
V gene: TRBV7-9
clone size: once
CDR3 protein: CASSPRRSSYNEQFF
CDR3 DNA: TGTGCCAGCAGCCCCCGACGGAGCTCCTACAATGAGCAGTTCTTC

J gene: TRBJ2-7
D gene: TRBD1
V gene: TRBV28
clone size: NA
CDR3 protein: CASSSRTGSYEQYF
CDR3 DNA: TGTGCCAGCAGTTCCCGGACAGGATCCTACGAGCAGTACTTC

J gene: TRBJ1-5
D gene: TRBD1
V gene: TRBV6-5
clone size: NA
CDR3 protein: CASSFTDRGDQPQHF
CDR3 DNA: TGTGCCAGCAGTTTCACGGACAGGGGCGATCAGCCCCAGCATTTT

J gene: TRBJ2-7
D gene: TRBD1
V gene: TRBV27
clone size: NA
CDR3 protein: CASIGQGRNEQYF
CDR3 DNA: TGTGCCAGCATAGGACAGGGGAGGAACGAGCAGTACTTC

J gene: TRBJ1-2
D gene: NA
V gene: TRBV20-1
clone size: NA
CDR3 protein: CSAPHTYGYTF
CDR3 DNA: TGCAGTGCCCCACATACCTATGGCTACACCTTC

J gene: TRBJ2-7
D gene: NA
V gene: TRBV2
clone size: NA
CDR3 protein: CASIEGVYEQYF
CDR3 DNA: TGTGCCAGCATAGAAGGTGTCTACGAGCAGTACTTC

J gene: TRBJ1-1
D gene: TRBD1
V gene: TRBV27
clone size: NA
CDR3 protein: CASSFLTRQGTSEAFF
CDR3 DNA: TGTGCCAGCAGTTTCCTCACACGACAGGGCACGTCTGAAGCTTTCTTT

J gene: TRBJ1-5
D gene: NA
V gene: TRBV10-3
clone size: NA
CDR3 protein: CAISESSGGGNQPQHF
CDR3 DNA: TGTGCCATCAGTGAGTCGAGTGGAGGGGGCAATCAGCCCCAGCATTTT

J gene: TRBJ2-1
D gene: TRBD2
V gene: TRBV7-9
clone size: NA
CDR3 protein: CASSLVWPSGDNEQFF
CDR3 DNA: TGTGCCAGCAGCTTAGTCTGGCCTAGCGGGGACAATGAGCAGTTCTTC

J gene: TRBJ2-7
D gene: TRBD2
V gene: TRBV7-2
clone size: few
CDR3 protein: CASSSGTSLRYEQYF
CDR3 DNA: TGTGCCAGCAGCTCCGGGACTAGCCTACGGTACGAGCAGTACTTC

J gene: TRBJ2-7
D gene: NA
V gene: TRBV5-1
clone size: NA
CDR3 protein: CASSYNNYEQYF
CDR3 DNA: TGCGCCAGCAGCTACAATAATTACGAGCAGTACTTC